This TCR beta chain was captured in a study of Graves' ophthalmopathy and Graves' hyperthyroidism (dated by TCRdb to the late 2010s). Broadly, across the study: Peripheral blood was collected at initial diagnosis, prior to any treatment. For independent validation, a separate cohort was made up of around 19 hyperthyroidism patients plus 17 patients who later progressed from hyperthyroidism to ophthalmopathy. In total, 135 blood samples were TCR-sequenced: fewer than 50 ophthalmopathy, around 75 hyperthyroidism and about 17 hyperthyroidism-to-ophthalmopathy patients. To explore V-J signatures distinguishing ophthalmopathy from hyperthyroidism, a discovery set of about a hundred patients (roughly 42 ophthalmopathy, about 57 stable hyperthyroidism) was enrolled. The study used TCR beta repertoire signatures to distinguish Graves' ophthalmopathy from Graves' hyperthyroidism and to predict progression to ophthalmopathy. Following sample collection, hyperthyroidism patients were given methimazole at a starting dose of 30 mg daily, and ophthalmopathy patients were given high-dose intravenous methylprednisolone. The 75 to 100 discovery patients were divided at random into training and test sets in a 7:3 ratio. In six hyperthyroidism patients, the T-cell repertoire of thyroid tissue was compared with the T-cell repertoire of blood.

The table lists this clonotype with many counts. Its cognate antigen has yet to be identified. The record has no base qualities; no much larger clone is one base away. For repertoire sequencing, TCR beta CDR3 regions were amplified from RNA transcripts. The first round was an RT-PCR using HTBI primers with the Qiagen OneStep RT-PCR kit, and this first round was followed by a second-round multiplex PCR, then size selection and purification. The libraries underwent paired-end sequencing with 100 bp reads on an Illumina HiSeq2000. Processing in the source paper ran as follows. SOAPnuke was used to process the reads, throwing out any read that had adapters, had uncalled bases, had a mean Phred below 15, or lacked an exact constant-primer or identifier match. COPE v1.2.5 was used to merge the high-quality paired reads. Clonotypes were defined as unique nucleotide sequences and were aligned to IMGT TRB V, D and J references using MiTCR v1.1. The analysis was limited to V-J combinations with a frequency above 0.0001, which together covered more than 99% of repertoires. For each V-J combination, a TCR clonal expansion and chaos score was defined as F50 clonal expansion divided by the chaos observed in the TCRdist matrix. Welch's t-statistics and random forest were used to reduce the features to 10 to 15 V-J combinations, which were then used as input to a naive Bayes classifier. The similarity between thyroid and blood repertoires was quantified using the Morisita-Horn index. TCRdb handled the public reads itself, with Q25 trimming in fastp and clone calling in MiXCR, and kept productive beta chains. Each CDR3 protein appears once, grouped with its most common genes and DNA. Here the V and J calls rest on TCRdb's processing, not on the authors' analysis. The sample table lists hundreds of thousands of distinct CDR3 sequences, 22% of them with a count of one. More than 5.5% of the sample is held by the ten biggest clonotypes.

Hyperthyroidism was considered stable if no progression to ophthalmopathy occurred within 18 months of follow-up. Patients with hyperthyroidism were aged 18 to 65 years, had been newly diagnosed, and had a disease duration of less than 2 months. Patients were excluded if they had other autoimmune diseases, uncontrolled infections, pregnancy or lactation. Clinical symptoms, serum thyroxine, TRAb, thyroid ultrasound and orbital computed tomography were used for diagnosis. Using Ficoll-Paque density gradient centrifugation, PBMCs were isolated from 8.5 to 10 ml of fresh peripheral blood. Total RNA was extracted with Trizol reagent and quality-checked on an Agilent 2100 Bioanalyzer. General study outcomes and caveats: No statistical method was used to set the sample size in advance, and the investigators knew which group each participant was assigned to. Among expanded thyroid clonotypes with frequency above 0.001, most also showed up in blood, which suggests that blood repertoires may reflect the thyroid immune response. In cross-validation, the 13-signature model distinguished ophthalmopathy from stable hyperthyroidism with almost 90% sensitivity and approximately 81% specificity, and in the test set the corresponding values were about 80% and 75%. In validation, the model predicted ophthalmopathy progression with 70.59% sensitivity and approximately 78% specificity; approximately 12 predicted patients were CT-confirmed with GO in a median of 6.5 months.

Deletion took 0 bases off V and 3 bases off J, with a span of 12 bases between the germline ends. CDR1 and CDR2, per the germline V gene, are SGHAT and FQNNGV. The CDR3 has 15 amino acids, counting the end cysteine and phenylalanine. This entry keeps only the CDR3 DNA: 45 bases, framed from base 1. The specimen sequenced was peripheral blood. Recombination joined TRBV11-2 with TRBJ2-7, with the D segment identity uncertain. This clonotype originated in a woman younger than 35 with stable Graves' hyperthyroidism. Some clones in this sample may be carry-over from other donors' samples. Donor details come from another sample of the same person, matched by shared clones. The CDR3 region has the sequence CASSLDPGMGYEQYF. DNA sequence: TGTGCCAGCAGCTTAGACCCGGGTATGGGCTACGAGCAGTACTTC.